A selection of T cell receptor beta chains follows, all from one sample in a study of shared clonotypes between healthy human individuals. Sequenced by immunoSEQ multiplex PCR; TCRdb stores in-frame clones only, minus some. Counted here are about 2.1 million clones, around 95% occurring once; the ten biggest clones make up roughly 1.7%. Sample: naive CD8+ T cells from PBMCs. The origin of the receptors is a man aged 18 to 35 in good health. Some clones in this sample may be carry-over from other donors' samples. Each CDR3 is given with its conserved first and last residue. The D gene is left open where the match is weak. Not every row has a clone size; where given, it reads once, few, many or a size class.

J: TRBJ2-7
V: TRBV6-1
size: .
D: TRBD1
CDR3: CASRANRGAYEQYF
DNA: TGTGCCAGCAGGGCTAACAGGGGGGCCTACGAGCAGTACTTC

J: TRBJ1-5
V: TRBV23-1
size: .
D: .
CDR3: CASSQSRAAGGSNQPQHF
DNA: TGCGCCAGCAGTCAATCCCGGGCCGCCGGGGGTAGCAATCAGCCCCAGCATTTT

J: TRBJ2-7
V: TRBV27
size: .
D: TRBD2
CDR3: CASSSPTTSGNVYEQYF
DNA: TGTGCCAGCAGTTCCCCCACGACTAGCGGGAACGTCTACGAGCAGTACTTC

J: TRBJ2-2
V: TRBV4-3
size: .
D: TRBD2
CDR3: CASRGWRETGELFF
DNA: TGCGCCAGCAGGGGGTGGCGGGAGACCGGGGAGCTGTTTTTT

J: TRBJ1-1
V: TRBV27
size: .
D: .
CDR3: CASSPGGGTEAFF
DNA: TGTGCCAGCAGCCCCGGAGGGGGCACTGAAGCTTTCTTT

J: TRBJ2-7
V: TRBV28
size: .
D: TRBD1
CDR3: CASSLDRVLHEQYF
DNA: TGTGCCAGCAGCCTCGACAGGGTTCTGCACGAGCAGTACTTC

J: TRBJ2-7
V: TRBV5-4
size: .
D: TRBD2
CDR3: CASSLPGLATDEQYF
DNA: TGTGCCAGCAGCTTGCCGGGACTAGCGACCGACGAGCAGTACTTC

J: TRBJ1-2
V: TRBV11-2
size: .
D: .
CDR3: CASSPLFWTADYGYTF
DNA: TGTGCCAGCAGTCCCCTTTTTTGGACAGCCGATTATGGCTACACCTTC

J: TRBJ1-1
V: TRBV9
size: few
D: .
CDR3: CASSGGTEAFF
DNA: TGTGCCAGCAGCGGGGGGACTGAAGCTTTCTTT

J: TRBJ2-7
V: TRBV5-4
size: .
D: .
CDR3: CASSLLPSTNYEQYF
DNA: TGTGCCAGCAGCTTGCTGCCCAGTACCAACTACGAGCAGTACTTC

J: TRBJ2-7
V: TRBV19
size: .
D: .
CDR3: CASRSRSGHEQYF
DNA: TGTGCCAGTAGGTCCCGGTCAGGACACGAGCAGTACTTC

J: TRBJ2-1
V: TRBV6-1
size: .
D: .
CDR3: CASSEGLPSSYNEQFF
DNA: TGTGCCAGCAGTGAAGGACTACCGAGCTCCTACAATGAGCAGTTCTTC

J: TRBJ2-4
V: TRBV27
size: .
D: .
CDR3: CASRDLLAKNIQYF
DNA: TGTGCCAGCAGGGACTTATTAGCCAAAAACATTCAGTACTTC

J: TRBJ1-1
V: TRBV6-1
size: .
D: TRBD1
CDR3: CASSESGGAAEAFF
DNA: TGTGCCAGCAGTGAATCAGGGGGCGCGGCTGAAGCTTTCTTT

J: TRBJ1-5
V: TRBV6-5
size: .
D: .
CDR3: CASRRLRSNQPQHF
DNA: TGTGCCAGCAGGCGACTGCGGAGCAATCAGCCCCAGCATTTT

J: TRBJ2-7
V: TRBV7-2
size: .
D: .
CDR3: CASSPRVSGPYEQYF
DNA: TGTGCCAGCAGCCCCCGGGTCAGCGGACCCTACGAGCAGTACTTC

J: TRBJ1-3
V: TRBV28
size: .
D: .
CDR3: CASTLRPSGNTIYF
DNA: TGTGCCAGCACCCTGAGGCCCTCTGGAAACACCATATATTTT

J: TRBJ2-7
V: TRBV29-1
size: .
D: .
CDR3: CSVVDRSSYEQYF
DNA: TGCAGCGTTGTTGACAGGAGCTCCTACGAGCAGTACTTC

J: TRBJ2-7
V: TRBV28
size: .
D: .
CDR3: CASSWPDTYEQYF
DNA: TGTGCCAGCAGTTGGCCAGATACCTACGAGCAGTACTTC

J: TRBJ2-7
V: TRBV4-1
size: .
D: .
CDR3: CASSSRTGTLVEQYF
DNA: TGCGCCAGCAGTTCAAGAACCGGGACTTTGGTCGAGCAGTACTTC

J: TRBJ2-1
V: TRBV27
size: .
D: TRBD2
CDR3: CASSVRLAVYNEQFF
DNA: TGTGCCAGCAGTGTTAGACTAGCGGTCTACAATGAGCAGTTCTTC

J: TRBJ1-1
V: TRBV13
size: .
D: .
CDR3: CASSLGLLRNTEAFF
DNA: TGTGCCAGCAGCTTAGGCCTACTCCGGAACACTGAAGCTTTCTTT

J: TRBJ1-1
V: TRBV19
size: .
D: .
CDR3: CASSIFLNTEAFF
DNA: TGTGCCAGTAGTATATTCCTGAACACTGAAGCTTTCTTT

J: TRBJ2-3
V: TRBV11-2
size: .
D: .
CDR3: CASSPGTDTQYF
DNA: TGTGCCAGCAGCCCAGGGACAGATACGCAGTATTTT

J: TRBJ2-7
V: TRBV28
size: once
D: .
CDR3: CASSLRQDYEQYF
DNA: TGTGCCAGCAGTTTAAGGCAGGACTACGAGCAGTACTTC

J: TRBJ1-1
V: TRBV4-3
size: .
D: .
CDR3: CASSPSRRRGTEAFF
DNA: TGCGCCAGCAGCCCGTCGCGTCGGCGCGGCACTGAAGCTTTCTTT

J: TRBJ2-2
V: TRBV15
size: .
D: TRBD1
CDR3: CATSSWDSYLPGELFF
DNA: TGTGCCACCAGTAGCTGGGACAGTTATCTTCCCGGGGAGCTGTTTTTT

J: TRBJ2-3
V: TRBV6-4
size: .
D: TRBD1
CDR3: CASRSDRGADTQYF
DNA: TGTGCCAGCAGATCCGACAGGGGTGCAGATACGCAGTATTTT

J: TRBJ2-7
V: TRBV7-9
size: .
D: .
CDR3: CASSPRDGNSYEQYF
DNA: TGTGCCAGCAGCCCTCGCGACGGGAACTCCTACGAGCAGTACTTC

J: TRBJ1-4
V: TRBV9
size: .
D: TRBD1
CDR3: CASSVGRGQEKLFF
DNA: TGTGCCAGCAGCGTAGGTAGGGGGCAAGAAAAACTGTTTTTT

J: TRBJ2-7
V: TRBV6-5
size: .
D: TRBD1
CDR3: CATTEPGQGPYEQYF
DNA: TGTGCCACCACAGAACCGGGACAGGGCCCTTACGAGCAGTACTTC

J: TRBJ1-1
V: TRBV19
size: .
D: .
CDR3: CASSPGRQLMNTEAFF
DNA: TGTGCCAGTAGTCCTGGACGGCAACTCATGAACACTGAAGCTTTCTTT

J: TRBJ2-7
V: TRBV10-3
size: .
D: .
CDR3: CAISSPGQINYEQYF
DNA: TGTGCCATCAGCTCCCCGGGACAAATAAACTACGAGCAGTACTTC

J: TRBJ2-2
V: TRBV5-6
size: .
D: .
CDR3: CASSVPQVNTGELFF
DNA: TGTGCCAGCAGCGTACCTCAGGTAAACACCGGGGAGCTGTTTTTT

J: TRBJ2-2
V: TRBV9
size: .
D: .
CDR3: CASSVDVNTGELFF
DNA: TGTGCCAGCAGCGTAGATGTGAACACCGGGGAGCTGTTTTTT

J: TRBJ2-1
V: TRBV7-9
size: .
D: .
CDR3: CASSLDPLDEQFF
DNA: TGTGCCAGCAGCTTAGATCCACTGGATGAGCAGTTCTTC

J: TRBJ1-2
V: TRBV29-1
size: .
D: .
CDR3: CSVVGTSQKDYGYTF
DNA: TGCAGCGTTGTAGGGACATCCCAAAAAGACTATGGCTACACCTTC

J: TRBJ2-7
V: TRBV5-5
size: .
D: TRBD2
CDR3: CASRYTSGGSYEQYF
DNA: TGTGCCAGCAGATATACTAGCGGGGGCTCCTACGAGCAGTACTTC

J: TRBJ2-6
V: TRBV7-6
size: .
D: .
CDR3: CASSPRTGANVLTF
DNA: TGTGCCAGCAGCCCCCGCACAGGGGCCAACGTCCTGACTTTC

J: TRBJ2-3
V: TRBV28
size: .
D: .
CDR3: CASRAPRGRDTQYF
DNA: TGTGCCAGCAGGGCCCCCAGGGGTCGGGATACGCAGTATTTT

J: TRBJ2-7
V: TRBV27
size: once
D: TRBD1
CDR3: CASSLLGWQGVYEQYF
DNA: TGTGCCAGCAGTTTATTGGGTTGGCAGGGGGTCTACGAGCAGTACTTC